The 24 T cell receptor beta chains reported below all come from one sample, sequenced in a study of blood T cell repertoires in COVID-19. Assay: immunoSEQ multiplex PCR; the TCRdb copy retains only in-frame clones and omits some. Altogether around 460,000 clones are present, approximately 90% being singletons, with the ten largest covering 0.75% to 0.85%. Sequencing used peripheral blood. These TCRs come from a man between 18 and 29 years old with COVID-19, enrolled during active disease.

The chain employs TRBV4-1 and TRBJ2-3, with D perhaps matching TRBD2 (5 bases). The CDR3 is 15 residues long. Trimming took 7 bases from V and 0 from J, leaving 14 bases between them. CDR1 is MGHRA and CDR2 is YSYEKL in the germline V gene. In DNA, the CDR3 is TGCGCCAGCACTCCGACTACCGCAAGCACAGATACGCAGTATTTT. It yields the protein CASTPTTASTDTQYF.

The rearrangement uses TRBV20-1 and TRBJ2-7; 7 positions match TRBD1. V dropped 6 bases and J dropped 3; count of bases not matched to a gene: 2. The CDR3 is made up of 11 amino acids. Germline CDR1 and CDR2: DFQATT and SNEGSKA (reference sequence). For the CDR3, the DNA is TGCAGTGCGGACAGGAACTACGAGCAGTACTTC. Translation gives CSADRNYEQYF.

The chain joins TRBV2 to TRBJ2-1; perhaps TRBD1 as D (7 bases). Germline CDR1 is SNHLY and CDR2 is FYNNEI. The CDR3 is made up of 17 amino acids. The V end was cut by 7 bases, the J end by 0 bases, with 19 bases between. The chain's CDR3 is CASIGGGGYSSYNEQFF. The CDR3 bases are TGTGCCAGCATCGGAGGGGGCGGCTACAGCTCCTACAATGAGCAGTTCTTC. Filled out from reference TRBV2 and TRBJ2-1, the complete variable domain reads EPEVTQTPSHQVTQMGQEVILRCVPISNHLYFYWYRQILGQKVEFLVSFYNNEISEKSEIFDDQFSVERPDGSNFTLKIRSTKLEDSAMYFCASIGGGGYSSYNEQFFGPGTRLTVL.

The CDR3 bases are TGCGCCAGCAGCCAAGCAGGTAGCTCCTACAATGAGCAGTTCTTC. Amino acids: CASSQAGSSYNEQFF. This sequence joins TRBV4-1 and TRBJ2-1; no definite D call. Trimming took 1 base from V and 0 from J, leaving 7 bases between them. This CDR3 is built from 15 residues. Germline V CDR1 and CDR2: MGHRA, YSYEKL.

The chain joins TRBV3-1 (or the pseudogene TRBV3-2) to TRBJ2-1, with a weak D call TRBD2 (6 bases). This CDR3 is built from 14 residues. V shed 4 bases and J shed 4 bases, with 11 bases lying between them. Germline CDR1 LGHDT, CDR2 YNNKEL (reference sequence). The CDR3 DNA is TGTGCCAGCAGCCCGCGGGAAATATACAATGAGCAGTTCTTC. It specifies CASSPREIYNEQFF.

A single count supports this clone. This sequence joins TRBV19 and TRBJ2-1; 9 positions match TRBD2. Unmatched junction bases numbered 4, after V lost 6 bases and J lost 4 bases. Germline V gene sequence: CDR1 LNHDA, CDR2 SQIVND (reference sequence). There are 14 residues in the CDR3. This CDR3 is CASRFAGGYNEQFF. The CDR3 region has the DNA TGTGCCAGTAGGTTTGCGGGGGGGTACAATGAGCAGTTCTTC. The whole variable domain, remainder taken from reference TRBV19 and TRBJ2-1, is DGGITQSPKYLFRKEGQNVTLSCEQNLNHDAMYWYRQDPGQGLRLIYYSQIVNDFQKGDIAEGYSVSREKKESFPLTVTSAQKNPTAFYLCASRFAGGYNEQFFGPGTRLTVL.

The chain couples TRBV5-4 to TRBJ2-1, with 7 bases aligning to TRBD1. This CDR3 has 14 amino acids. The germline gives CDR1 SGHNT, CDR2 YYREEE (reference sequence). The trim removed 4 bases at V and 9 bases at J, leaving 10 bases unmatched. In DNA, the CDR3 is TGTGCCAGCAGCCCTCCAGGCAGGGACAGTGAGCAGTTCTTC. It is translated as CASSPPGRDSEQFF.

The rearrangement links TRBV3-1 (or the pseudogene TRBV3-2) to TRBJ2-3; a possible D gene is TRBD1 (6 bases). V lost 4 bases to trimming and J lost 0 bases, with 11 bases between them. This CDR3 has 15 residues. Germline lookup yields CDR1 LGHDT and CDR2 YNNKEL (reference sequence). CDR3 sequence reads: CASSRGTFSTDTQYF. The CDR3 nucleotides are TGTGCCAGCAGCCGGGGGACATTTAGCACAGATACGCAGTATTTT.

The chain employs TRBV14 and TRBJ2-7, with 12 bases fitting TRBD2. V was clipped by 0 bases and J by 7 bases; unmatched bases: 7. Germline lookup yields CDR1 SGHDN and CDR2 FVKESK. This CDR3 contains 16 residues. The CDR3 loop is CASSQDPGLAGWEQYF. The CDR3 region has the DNA TGTGCCAGCAGCCAAGATCCAGGACTAGCGGGGTGGGAGCAGTACTTC. Based on the CDR3 plus reference TRBV14 and TRBJ2-7, the full variable domain is EAGVTQFPSHSVIEKGQTVTLRCDPISGHDNLYWYRRVMGKEIKFLLHFVKESKQDESGMPNNRFLAERTGGTYSTLKVQPAELEDSGVYFCASSQDPGLAGWEQYFGPGTRLTVT.

This clone was seen just once. The genes are TRBV30 and TRBJ2-3, with D tentatively TRBD1 (5 bases). Germline assignment: CDR1 GTSNPN and CDR2 SVGIG (reference sequence). This CDR3 is 14 amino acids long. V was trimmed by 5 bases and J by 4 bases, leaving 16 bases between them. The CDR3 DNA reads as TGTGCCTGGGGAATCTCCGACAGTGCAGATACGCAGTATTTT. Translating gives CAWGISDSADTQYF. The whole variable domain, remainder taken from reference TRBV30 and TRBJ2-3, is SQTIHQWPATLVQPVGSPLSLECTVEGTSNPNLYWYRQAAGRGLQLLFYSVGIGQISSEVPQNLSASRPQDRQFILSSKKLLLSDSGFYLCAWGISDSADTQYFGPGTRLTVL.

A word on this clone: Other DNA sequences in the same sample also yield this CDR3. The V call is TRBV6-5, the J call TRBJ1-2; 7 bases are a match to TRBD1. V lost 6 bases and J lost 4; bases outside the gene matches: 5. Per germline, CDR1 MNHEY and CDR2 SVGAGI. The length of the CDR3 is 13 residues. The chain's CDR3 is CASRVTGSYGYTF. DNA for the CDR3: TGTGCCAGCAGGGTGACAGGGTCCTATGGCTACACCTTC.

The chain carries TRBV10-1 and TRBJ2-7; maybe TRBD1 (6 bases). The germline V gene has CDR1 WNHNN and CDR2 SYGVQD (reference sequence). This CDR3 is built from 17 residues. V was cut by 2 bases and J by 3 bases, with 20 bases left in between. For the CDR3, the DNA is TGCGCCAGCAGTGAGCCGGGACACCTCCCCGCCGACTACGAGCAGTACTTC. This codes for CASSEPGHLPADYEQYF.

The chain couples TRBV19 to TRBJ2-1; 7 positions match TRBD2. The CDR3 consists of 15 residues. CDR1 and CDR2 from the germline V gene are LNHDA and SQIVND (reference sequence). V lost 7 bases to trimming and J lost 7 bases; unmatched junction nucleotides: 13. Here the CDR3 reads CASKALGGSGNEQFF. The CDR3 region has the DNA TGTGCCAGTAAGGCGTTGGGAGGTAGCGGGAATGAGCAGTTCTTC. Based on the CDR3 plus reference TRBV19 and TRBJ2-1, the full variable domain is DGGITQSPKYLFRKEGQNVTLSCEQNLNHDAMYWYRQDPGQGLRLIYYSQIVNDFQKGDIAEGYSVSREKKESFPLTVTSAQKNPTAFYLCASKALGGSGNEQFFGPGTRLTVL.

This chain links TRBV30 with TRBJ1-1; TRBD1 matches 8 bases. Germline trimming cut 1 base from V and 5 bases from J; bases unmatched to any gene: 3. CDR1 is GTSNPN and CDR2 is SVGIG in the germline V gene (reference sequence). This CDR3 has 13 amino acids. CDR3 coding DNA: TGTGCCTGGAGTGGTACAGGGGGGACTGAAGCTTTCTTT. This encodes CAWSGTGGTEAFF.

CDR3 in DNA: TGTGCCAGCAGCATAACTAGCGGGCGCACAGATACGCAGTATTTT. Translating it yields CASSITSGRTDTQYF. The rearrangement links TRBV9 to TRBJ2-3; 9 positions match TRBD2. Germline V gives CDR1 SGDLS, CDR2 YYNGEE. Trimming took 4 bases from V and 1 from J; bases not matched to a gene: 4. This CDR3 is built from 15 residues.

The chain employs TRBV9 and TRBJ2-1; D call uncertain. The V end lost 4 bases, the J end lost 0 bases, and 11 bases lay between the germline ends. CDR1 and CDR2 (germline): SGDLS, YYNGEE. The CDR3 length is 15 residues. In DNA form, the CDR3 reads TGTGCCAGCAGCACCTCAGCGATCTCCTACAATGAGCAGTTCTTC. Its translation: CASSTSAISYNEQFF.

This clone was found once. V and J are TRBV15 and TRBJ1-5, with no clear D. CDR3 length: 16 residues. V lost 0 bases and J lost 0, with 9 bases in between. Germline loops: CDR1 LNHNV, CDR2 YYDKDF (reference sequence). CDR3 DNA sequence: TGTGCCACCAGCAGAGACAGATCCTCTAGCAATCAGCCCCAGCATTTT. It specifies CATSRDRSSSNQPQHF.

The J gene is TRBJ2-1, the V gene TRBV19; a possible D gene is TRBD2 (5 bases). Germline V gene lookup returns CDR1 LNHDA and CDR2 SQIVND (reference sequence). V gave up 5 bases and J gave up 4 bases, with 12 bases separating them. The CDR3 extends over 14 amino acids. CDR3 residues: CASSPGLEYNEQFF. In DNA form, the CDR3 reads TGTGCCAGTAGTCCAGGACTGGAATACAATGAGCAGTTCTTC.

The sample holds a few counts of this clone. The rearrangement joins TRBV5-4 to TRBJ2-7, with D possibly being TRBD1 (5 bases). The V and J ends lost 5 bases and 5 bases respectively, with 20 bases between them. In germline, CDR1 is SGHNT, CDR2 YYREEE (reference sequence). The CDR3 extends over 15 amino acids. CDR3 region: CASRQQGPGFDEQYF. Here the CDR3 DNA reads TGTGCCAGCAGACAACAAGGACCAGGGTTCGACGAGCAGTACTTC.

The chain combines TRBV10-3 with TRBJ1-2; TRBD1 might be the D (6 bases). The CDR3 length is 11 residues. CDR1 ENHRY and CDR2 SYGVKD come from the germline V gene. With 4 bases removed from V and 8 bases from J, the gap between germline ends came to 8 bases. The CDR3 DNA sequence: TGTGCCATCAGTGGGGGGGGCGGCTACACCTTC. This gives the protein CAISGGGGYTF.

This clone was counted a single time. This sequence joins TRBV7-2 and TRBJ2-7; 11 positions match TRBD2. Germline V CDR1 and CDR2: SGHTA, FQGNSA. The CDR3 is 15 residues long. The trim removed 4 bases at V and 2 bases at J, leaving 4 bases unmatched. DNA for the CDR3: TGTGCCAGCAGCTCAACTAGCGGGGGCGCCTACGAGCAGTACTTC. Its translation: CASSSTSGGAYEQYF. The full variable domain, in which reference TRBV7-2 and TRBJ2-7 provide the parts outside the CDR3, is GAGVSQSPSNKVTEKGKDVELRCDPISGHTALYWYRQSLGQGLEFLIYFQGNSAPDKSGLPSDRFSAERTGGSVSTLTIQRTQQEDSAVYLCASSSTSGGAYEQYFGPGTRLTVT.

V and J are TRBV7-2 and TRBJ1-5; D remains ambiguous. Germline values: CDR1 SGHTA, CDR2 FQGNSA. The CDR3 covers 13 residues. V lost 2 bases and J 7 bases, leaving 9 bases between the germline ends. CDR3 sequence (DNA): TGTGCCAGCAGCTTATCCCGAGAGCAGCCCCAGCATTTT. It translates to CASSLSREQPQHF.

The chain is built from TRBV5-1 and TRBJ2-1; 7 nucleotides match TRBD2. This CDR3 contains 16 residues. The J segment lost 4 bases and the V segment lost 0 bases, leaving 7 bases of the junction unmatched. Germline V lookup: CDR1 SGHRS, CDR2 YFSETQ. CDR3 protein: CASSLEAASGYNEQFF. The CDR3 region has the DNA TGCGCCAGCAGCTTGGAGGCGGCTAGCGGATACAATGAGCAGTTCTTC.

V usage is TRBV18 and J usage is TRBJ2-3, with a tentative D call TRBD2 (7 bases). CDR3 length: 15 residues. The germline gives CDR1 KGHSH, CDR2 LQKENI. The V gene lost 4 bases and the J gene lost 1 base, with 12 bases spanning the gap. CDR3: CASSRWGGRTDTQYF. The CDR3 bases are TGTGCCAGCTCACGCTGGGGGGGCCGCACAGATACGCAGTATTTT.